This T cell receptor (beta chain) was retrieved from a study of shared clonotypes between healthy human individuals. TCRdb's table, derived via immunoSEQ multiplex PCR, lists solely in-frame clones and lacks some. Of 2 million to 2.5 million clones in the sample, around 95% are singletons; the top ten hold more than 0.1%. The CDR3 contains 16 residues. Germline V CDR1 and CDR2: WNHNN, SYGVQD (reference sequence). With 8 bases removed from V and 4 bases from J, the gap between germline ends came to 21 bases. Those who donated, Caucasian adults without exception, all lived in Nashville, Tennessee. CD4+ cells underwent separation, giving CD45RA+ naive and CD45RA-negative memory subsets.

This receptor was obtained from a man aged 18 to 29 in good health. V gene TRBV10-1 combines with J gene TRBJ2-1, with D possibly called TRBD1 or TRBD2 (5 bases each). Sequenced sample: naive CD4+ T cells sorted from blood. Subset meaning: CD45RA+ positively selected. The CDR3 sequence is CASGASGGREYNEQFF. The DNA of the CDR3 is TGCGCCAGCGGGGCTTCCGGAGGCAGGGAGTACAATGAGCAGTTCTTC.